Following are 14 T cell receptor beta chains from one sample sequenced in a study of cytomegalovirus exposure and HLA in healthy donors. Amplification used 60 Vbeta primers and 13 Jbeta primers. TCRdb's table, derived via immunoSEQ multiplex PCR, lists solely in-frame clones and lacks some. The repertoire holds approximately 210,000 clones, with around 90% as singletons. The sequencing input was PBMCs. Source of these receptors: a woman aged 18 to 35 in good health and CMV-seronegative.

The chain is built from TRBV7-2 and TRBJ1-1, with a weak D call TRBD1 (5 bases). Trimming stripped 2 bases from V and 0 bases from J, with 10 bases between. CDR3 length: 15 amino acids. In germline, CDR1 is SGHTA, CDR2 FQGNSA. DNA for the CDR3: TGTGCCAGCAGCTTATGGGCAGGGATGAACACTGAAGCTTTCTTT. Amino acid sequence: CASSLWAGMNTEAFF.

The rearrangement joins TRBV10-3 to TRBJ2-5; D is possibly TRBD1 (5 bases). Trimming shortened V by 0 bases and J by 5 bases, and 10 bases separated the two germline ends. CDR3 size: 14 residues. Germline CDR1 is ENHRY and CDR2 is SYGVKD. As DNA, the CDR3 is TGTGCCATCAGTGAGTCAGGGGCCGGTGAGACCCAGTACTTC. It translates to CAISESGAGETQYF.

The chain recombines TRBV19 with TRBJ2-2; 8 bases are shared with TRBD2. The CDR3 consists of 18 residues. J gave up 6 bases and V 4 bases, and 16 bases lay outside the gene matches. Looked up from germline, CDR1 is LNHDA and CDR2 is SQIVND (reference sequence). The chain's CDR3 is CASSTPLGLAGDAGELFF. In DNA, the CDR3 is TGTGCCAGTAGTACCCCCCTGGGGCTAGCGGGCGATGCCGGGGAGCTGTTTTTT. Combining the CDR3 with reference TRBV19 and TRBJ2-2 gives the whole variable domain DGGITQSPKYLFRKEGQNVTLSCEQNLNHDAMYWYRQDPGQGLRLIYYSQIVNDFQKGDIAEGYSVSREKKESFPLTVTSAQKNPTAFYLCASSTPLGLAGDAGELFFGEGSRLTVL.

Notes on this clone: This specimen includes other DNA sequences encoding the same CDR3. The V call is TRBV5-1, the J call TRBJ1-1; D not certain. The CDR3 covers 13 residues. Trimming shortened V by 4 bases and J by 1 base, and 8 bases separated the two germline ends. Germline CDR1 is SGHRS and CDR2 is YFSETQ. CDR3 bases: TGCGCCAGCAGCCTGGACTCGAACACTGAAGCTTTCTTT. Translation gives CASSLDSNTEAFF.

CDR3 in amino acids: CASSFPLLQGAVIGNQPQHF. The CDR3 DNA is TGTGCCAGCAGTTTCCCCCTTTTACAGGGGGCGGTTATCGGCAATCAGCCCCAGCATTTT. The V call is TRBV28, the J call TRBJ1-5; 9 nucleotides align to TRBD1. After removal of 3 bases from V and 2 bases from J, the junction contained 17 bases not matched to a gene. Germline CDR1 reads MDHEN; CDR2 reads SYDVKM. The CDR3 runs to 20 residues.

CDR3 region: CASSLVLAGSTDTQYF. The DNA for the CDR3 is TGCGCCAGCAGCTTGGTTCTAGCGGGAAGCACAGATACGCAGTATTTT. This sequence joins TRBV5-1 and TRBJ2-3; 9 positions agree with TRBD2. Germline V gives CDR1 SGHRS, CDR2 YFSETQ. Trimming cost V 0 bases and J 0 bases; bases outside gene matches: 2. CDR3 length: 16 residues.

The rearrangement uses TRBV5-6 and TRBJ2-7, with 9 nucleotides matching TRBD2. The germline V gene has CDR1 SGHDT and CDR2 YYEEEE. This CDR3 is built from 15 residues. V trimming: 5 bases; J trimming: 0 bases; junction bases outside the gene matches: 6. This CDR3 is CASSPAGGISYEQYF. The CDR3 region has the DNA TGTGCCAGCAGTCCAGCGGGAGGTATCTCCTACGAGCAGTACTTC.

This chain's CDR3 is CASSYRVSGYEQYF. CDR3 DNA sequence: TGTGCCAGCAGCTACCGGGTAAGTGGCTACGAGCAGTACTTC. This chain joins TRBV7-9 and TRBJ2-7; D not certain. Germline V CDR1 and CDR2: SEHNR, FQNEAQ (reference sequence). The CDR3 sequence is 14 residues long. The V end lost 4 bases, the J end lost 3 bases, and 13 bases lay between the germline ends. Using reference TRBV7-9 and TRBJ2-7 for the parts outside the CDR3, the full variable domain is DTGVSQNPRHKITKRGQNVTFRCDPISEHNRLYWYRQTLGQGPEFLTYFQNEAQLEKSRLLSDRFSAERPKGSFSTLEIQRTEQGDSAMYLCASSYRVSGYEQYFGPGTRLTVT.

The V and J genes are TRBV19 and TRBJ2-7; 8 bases line up with TRBD1. The length of the CDR3 is 16 residues. Looked up from germline, CDR1 is LNHDA and CDR2 is SQIVND (reference sequence). Trimming removed 0 bases from V and 4 bases from J; junction bases left unmatched: 8. In DNA, the CDR3 is TGTGCCAGTAGTATAGACGGCACAGGGGGGAAATACGAGCAGTACTTC. It specifies CASSIDGTGGKYEQYF.

The V call is TRBV10-2, the J call TRBJ1-5; 8 bases are a match to TRBD1. The germline V gene has CDR1 WSHSY and CDR2 SAAADI. CDR3 length: 15 amino acids. The CDR3 DNA follows: TGCGCTAGCGCGAGACAGGGGAGCGGCAATCAGCCCCAGCATTTT. The encoded protein is CASARQGSGNQPQHF.

The rearrangement uses TRBV6-5 and TRBJ2-1; TRBD1 matches at 11 bases. Trimming took 6 bases from V and 8 from J; bases not matched to a gene: 3. The CDR3 runs 13 residues. Looked up from germline, CDR1 is MNHEY and CDR2 is SVGAGI. CDR3 sequence reads: CASSRTGGHEQFF. In DNA form, the CDR3 reads TGTGCCAGCAGCCGGACAGGGGGCCATGAGCAGTTCTTC.

The chain combines TRBV6-6 with TRBJ1-1, with 7 bases matching TRBD1. After removal of 8 bases from V and 5 bases from J, the junction contained 11 bases not matched to a gene. Per the germline V gene, CDR1 is MNHNY and CDR2 is SVGAGI (reference sequence). The CDR3 has 14 amino acids. This CDR3 is CASYPHDRDTEAFF. CDR3 nucleotides: TGTGCCAGCTATCCACACGACAGGGATACTGAAGCTTTCTTT.

The rearrangement uses TRBV19 and TRBJ2-1, with 8 bases that match TRBD2. The CDR3 has 16 amino acids. The V and J ends lost 6 bases and 9 bases, in that order; junction bases with no gene match: 16. CDR1 LNHDA and CDR2 SQIVND come from the germline V gene (reference sequence). The CDR3 reads CASRAVTSGEYAEQFF. DNA for the CDR3: TGTGCCAGTAGAGCCGTAACTAGCGGTGAGTACGCTGAGCAGTTCTTC. The full variable domain, completed using reference TRBV19 and TRBJ2-1, is DGGITQSPKYLFRKEGQNVTLSCEQNLNHDAMYWYRQDPGQGLRLIYYSQIVNDFQKGDIAEGYSVSREKKESFPLTVTSAQKNPTAFYLCASRAVTSGEYAEQFFGPGTRLTVL.

The rearrangement links TRBV4-1 to TRBJ2-5; the D is unclear. Deletions cut 0 bases from V and 2 bases from J, with 7 bases between. This CDR3 is 14 amino acids long. Germline loops: CDR1 MGHRA, CDR2 YSYEKL. CDR3 sequence reads: CASSQEGRQETQYF. In DNA form, the CDR3 reads TGCGCCAGCAGCCAAGAGGGCCGGCAAGAGACCCAGTACTTC.